Ten or more counts support the clone carrying this T cell receptor beta chain. Through a sample-barcoded 5' primer and a J-beta primer mix, a second PCR was run for roughly 6 to 12 cycles. TCRdb analysed the 5' RACE reads with MiXCR anew, one entry per CDR3 protein. The sample includes 800,000 to 950,000 distinct CDR3 sequences, 25% to 35% of them seen just once. The sample comes from a study of blood T cells in healthy people across ages. Caucasian individuals from Russia who were healthy and aged 6 to 90 acted as donors. V shed 4 bases and J shed 0 bases, with 10 bases lying between them. Germline V gene lookup returns CDR1 SGHNT and CDR2 YYREEE (reference sequence). The CDR3 has 14 amino acids. The same specimen was also included in a second study, on T cells of mothers and their children. This second study says: Each child contributed approximately 2.9 million TCR beta CDR3 reads, while each mother contributed over 8.5 million.

This chain connects TRBV5-4 to TRBJ2-5; D possibly matches TRBD1 or TRBD2 (5 bases each). The receptor was derived from a woman aged 35 to 49 in good health. The sample taken for sequencing was blood. The CDR3 here is CASSPGTNQETQYF. In DNA, the CDR3 is TGTGCCAGCAGCCCTGGGACGAACCAAGAGACCCAGTACTTC.